This TCR beta chain was identified in a study of shared clonotypes between healthy human individuals. Study-level points and caveats: Investigators expected sequencing depth to affect clonotype sharing among donors. What rarefaction showed was incomplete sorted-subset sequencing despite large depth. Clonotypes which were not shared had lower generation probabilities than clonotypes that all four donors shared.

As for this clone: Its cognate antigen is unknown.

Only in-frame clones appear in the TCRdb table, and some are missing; sequencing was by immunoSEQ multiplex PCR. The data hold 2 million to 2.5 million clones, with 85% to 95% observed a single time. Trimming shortened V by 0 bases and J by 9 bases, and 18 bases separated the two germline ends. The CDR3 extends over 17 amino acids. The germline V gene has CDR1 SGHVS and CDR2 FQNEAQ. The V call is TRBV7-8, the J call TRBJ1-6; weak D call: TRBD1 (5 bases). Sequencing used naive CD4+ T cells sorted from blood. The subset was: CD45RA+ positively selected. This TCR derives from a man between 18 and 35 years old in good health. CDR3 nucleotide sequence: TGTGCCAGCAGCTTAGCTCTCTGGCAAATAAGGGGTTCACCCCTCCACTTT. Its translation: CASSLALWQIRGSPLHF.